The rows below give T cell receptor beta chains drawn from one sample of a study of blood T cell repertoires in COVID-19. Clones were sequenced by immunoSEQ multiplex PCR, and TCRdb holds only the in-frame ones, with some missing. The repertoire has under 200,000 clones, approximately 81% of them found once; the top ten carry more than 1%. The sequenced material came from peripheral blood. Receptors originate from a man between 35 and 55 years old with acute or convalescent COVID-19. CDR3s leave out the opening cysteine and the closing phenylalanine or tryptophan. The order of the fields is V gene, J gene, clone size, CDR3 protein. The size entry is marked missing in some rows and otherwise reads once, few, many or a size class.

V gene: TRBV5-1; J gene: TRBJ1-1; clone size: -; CDR3 protein: ASSPRGSNTEAF
V gene: TRBV7-6; J gene: TRBJ1-6; clone size: -; CDR3 protein: ASSLGGQGNGSYNSPLH
V gene: TRBV7-2; J gene: TRBJ1-2; clone size: -; CDR3 protein: ASSPGTGSRYYGYT
V gene: TRBV7-3; J gene: TRBJ2-7; clone size: once; CDR3 protein: ASSAKPGGNEQY
V gene: TRBV10-1; J gene: TRBJ1-1; clone size: -; CDR3 protein: ASSEFRDILDGTEAF
V gene: TRBV9; J gene: TRBJ2-1; clone size: -; CDR3 protein: ASSVGTGWNEQF
V gene: TRBV9; J gene: TRBJ1-1; clone size: -; CDR3 protein: ASSQNRETEAF
V gene: TRBV30; J gene: TRBJ1-5; clone size: -; CDR3 protein: AWSGQGNQPQH
V gene: TRBV12-5; J gene: TRBJ2-5; clone size: -; CDR3 protein: ASGPAETEVETQY
V gene: TRBV10-3; J gene: TRBJ2-7; clone size: -; CDR3 protein: AISEPKTPTDRGSYEQY